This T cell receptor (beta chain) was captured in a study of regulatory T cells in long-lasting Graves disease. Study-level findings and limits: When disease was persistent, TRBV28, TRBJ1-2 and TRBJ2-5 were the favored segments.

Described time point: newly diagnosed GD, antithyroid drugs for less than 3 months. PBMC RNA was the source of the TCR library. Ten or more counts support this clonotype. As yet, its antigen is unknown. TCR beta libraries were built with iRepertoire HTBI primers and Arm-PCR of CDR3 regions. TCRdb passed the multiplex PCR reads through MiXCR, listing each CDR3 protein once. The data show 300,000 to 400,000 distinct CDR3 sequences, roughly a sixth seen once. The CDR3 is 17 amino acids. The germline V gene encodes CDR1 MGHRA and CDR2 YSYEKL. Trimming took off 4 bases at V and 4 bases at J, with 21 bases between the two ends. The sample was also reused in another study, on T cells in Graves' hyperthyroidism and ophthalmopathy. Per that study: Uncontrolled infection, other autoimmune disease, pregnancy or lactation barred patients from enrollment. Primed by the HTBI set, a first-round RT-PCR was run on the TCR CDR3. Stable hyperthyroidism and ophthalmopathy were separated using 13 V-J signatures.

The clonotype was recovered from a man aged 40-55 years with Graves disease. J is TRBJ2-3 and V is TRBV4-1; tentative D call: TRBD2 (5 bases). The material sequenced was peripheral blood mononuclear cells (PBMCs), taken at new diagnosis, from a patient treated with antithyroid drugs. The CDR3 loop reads CASSRGSADRPPDTQYF. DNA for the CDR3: TGCGCCAGCAGCCGAGGGTCGGCGGACCGACCACCAGATACGCAGTATTTT.